The 13 T cell receptor beta chains given below trace back to one sample, sequenced in a study of metastatic and nonmetastatic thyroid tumors. From the PCR reads, TCRdb re-called clones with MiXCR. There are tens of thousands of clones in the sample; under 15% occur only once, and 7% to 10% lies in the top ten. All patients were untreated before thyroid surgery. The sample was tumor tissue. The receptor set was obtained from a female donor with papillary thyroid cancer or a benign thyroid nodule (not recorded which). Some clones in this sample may be carry-over from other donors' samples.

This clone was seen many times. This rearrangement joins TRBV20-1 to TRBJ2-3; perhaps TRBD1 as D (6 bases). The CDR3 totals 14 residues. Germline values: CDR1 DFQATT, CDR2 SNEGSKA (reference sequence). V was clipped by 4 bases and J by 3 bases, with 14 bases between them. The CDR3: CSATTGRSTDTQYF. The CDR3 nucleotides are TGCAGTGCTACGACAGGCAGAAGTACAGATACGCAGTATTTT.

Remarks on this clone: At one end, the junction sequence differs from germline, possibly due to a read error. The CDR3 loop is CARSLVTGETEAFF. CDR3 sequence (DNA): TGCGCCAGGAGCTTGGTGACAGGAGAAACTGAAGCTTTCTTT. The chain combines TRBV5-1 with TRBJ1-1, with D possibly being TRBD1 (6 bases). Germline CDR1 is SGHRS and CDR2 is YFSETQ. The CDR3 consists of 14 residues.

This clone was counted ten times or more. The chain carries TRBV6-5 and TRBJ2-3, with D perhaps assigned TRBD1 or TRBD2 (7 bases each). Trimming took 2 bases from V and 4 from J, leaving 13 bases between them. Germline-derived CDR1 and CDR2 are MNHEY and SVGAGI. The CDR3 contains 15 residues. The CDR3 region is CASSYDQGGADTQYF. DNA for the CDR3: TGTGCCAGCAGTTACGACCAGGGGGGGGCAGATACGCAGTATTTT.

This clone occurred many times. This chain joins TRBV28 and TRBJ2-7; D may be TRBD2 (6 bases). The CDR3 is made up of 15 amino acids. Trimming removed 7 bases from V and 3 bases from J, with 19 bases in between. Germline lookup yields CDR1 MDHEN and CDR2 SYDVKM. The CDR3 here is CASTPGGRDHYEQYF. CDR3 in DNA: TGTGCCAGCACCCCCGGGGGACGGGACCACTACGAGCAGTACTTC.

In its sample, this clone was seen many times. Other nucleotide sequences in the sample specify the same CDR3. The chain links TRBV9 to TRBJ1-6; weak D call: TRBD1 (6 bases). Trimming removed 1 base from V and 10 bases from J, with 12 bases in between. CDR3 size: 14 residues. From germline, CDR1 is SGDLS and CDR2 YYNGEE. The CDR3 sequence is CASSVLQGVSPLHF. CDR3 in DNA: TGTGCCAGCAGCGTATTACAGGGTGTCTCACCCCTCCACTTT. The variable domain in full, with the rest retrieved from reference TRBV9 and TRBJ1-6, is DSGVTQTPKHLITATGQRVTLRCSPRSGDLSVYWYQQSLDQGLQFLIQYYNGEERAKGNILERFSAQQFPDLHSELNLSSLELGDSALYFCASSVLQGVSPLHFGNGTRLTVT.

In its sample, this clone was seen many times. V and J are TRBV2 and TRBJ1-5, with a tentative D call TRBD1 (6 bases). Trimming took off 8 bases at V and 7 bases at J, with 21 bases between the two ends. Germline CDR1 reads SNHLY; CDR2 reads FYNNEI. CDR3 length: 15 amino acids. The CDR3 loop is CASAGGGGGRQPQHF. CDR3 bases: TGTGCCAGCGCTGGAGGTGGGGGCGGTCGGCAGCCCCAGCATTTT.

This clone has ten or more counts. The V call is TRBV25-1, the J call TRBJ1-6, with D perhaps matching TRBD1 (5 bases). Trimming stripped 5 bases from V and 9 bases from J, with 17 bases between. Per germline, CDR1 MGHDK and CDR2 SYGVNS. The CDR3 runs 15 residues. In DNA, the CDR3 is TGTGCCAGCAGTCGCGGGGCAGGGCTTGGTTCACCCCTCCACTTT. It codes for CASSRGAGLGSPLHF.

As concerns this clone: The conserved phenylalanine or tryptophan is not found at the CDR3 terminus, so this likely reflects a read error. The CDR3 sequence: CARSFGVAGPYEQYI. As DNA, the CDR3 is TGTGCCAGAAGCTTTGGCGTAGCGGGTCCATACGAGCAGTACATC. The V and J genes are TRBV7-8 and TRBJ2-7, with 7 bases matching TRBD2. Per the germline V gene, CDR1 is SGHVS and CDR2 is FQNEAQ. The CDR3 runs 15 residues.

The sample holds many counts of this clone. This chain links TRBV5-1 with TRBJ2-3; 9 nucleotides agree with TRBD2. J lost 0 bases, V lost 4 bases, and 3 bases had no gene match. CDR1 is SGHRS, CDR2 YFSETQ, per germline. The CDR3 spans 15 residues. CDR3 sequence (DNA): TGCGCCAGCAGCCGACTAGCGGAGAGCACAGATACGCAGTATTTT. This sequence encodes CASSRLAESTDTQYF.

This clone was seen repeatedly, ten times or more. This sequence joins TRBV11-1 and TRBJ2-5, with D possibly being TRBD1 or TRBD2 (5 bases each). The CDR3 covers 13 residues. The ends were cut back, 6 bases at V and 9 bases at J, with 17 bases in the middle. In germline, CDR1 is SGHAT, CDR2 FQDESV (reference sequence). The CDR3 bases are TGTGCCAGCAGAACAGGTTTCGGGACGTCCCAGTACTTC. This translates into CASRTGFGTSQYF.

Details on this clone: A much larger clone lies one base from this, so it may be a read error. V and J are TRBV7-3 and TRBJ2-1; 9 nucleotides align to TRBD1. Germline loops: CDR1 SGHTA, CDR2 FQGTGA. The trim removed 6 bases at V and 7 bases at J, leaving 7 bases unmatched. This CDR3 contains 14 residues. The CDR3 spells CASRPRTGVNEQFF. The CDR3 DNA follows: TGTGCCAGCAGACCCAGGACAGGGGTGAATGAGCAGTTCTTC.

The J gene is TRBJ2-3, the V gene TRBV18; 7 nucleotides line up with TRBD1. This CDR3 spans 13 amino acids. The germline V gene encodes CDR1 KGHSH and CDR2 LQKENI. J gave up 6 bases and V 5 bases, and 5 bases lay outside the gene matches. This chain's CDR3 is CASSLDRADTQYF. In nucleotides, the CDR3 is TGTGCCAGCTCATTAGACAGGGCTGATACGCAGTATTTT. The entire variable domain, with the rest obtained from reference TRBV18 and TRBJ2-3, is as follows: NAGVMQNPRHLVRRRGQEARLRCSPMKGHSHVYWYRQLPEEGLKFMVYLQKENIIDESGMPKERFSAEFPKEGPSILRIQQVVRGDSAAYFCASSLDRADTQYFGPGTRLTVL.

This clone was recorded many times. This rearrangement joins TRBV3-1 to TRBJ2-3; TRBD2 matches 11 bases. The CDR3 consists of 16 residues. Germline CDR1 LGHDT, CDR2 YNNKEL (reference sequence). The V segment lost 5 bases and the J segment 6 bases; nucleotides outside the gene matches: 10. CDR3 DNA sequence: TGTGCCAGCAGCGTCCTAGCGGGAGGTTTAACGGATACGCAGTATTTT. Translating gives CASSVLAGGLTDTQYF.